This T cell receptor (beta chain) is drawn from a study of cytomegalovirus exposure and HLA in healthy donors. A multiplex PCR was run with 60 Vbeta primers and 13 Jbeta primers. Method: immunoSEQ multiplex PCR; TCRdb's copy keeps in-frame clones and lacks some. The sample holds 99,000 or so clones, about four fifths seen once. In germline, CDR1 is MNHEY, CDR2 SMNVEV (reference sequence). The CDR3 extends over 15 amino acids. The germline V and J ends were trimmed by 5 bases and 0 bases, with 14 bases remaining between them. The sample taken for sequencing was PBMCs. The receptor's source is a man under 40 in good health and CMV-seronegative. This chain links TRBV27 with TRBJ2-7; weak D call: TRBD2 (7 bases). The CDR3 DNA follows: TGTGCCAGCAGTGCCCGCGGGGGCCGCTCCTACGAGCAGTACTTC. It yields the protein CASSARGGRSYEQYF.